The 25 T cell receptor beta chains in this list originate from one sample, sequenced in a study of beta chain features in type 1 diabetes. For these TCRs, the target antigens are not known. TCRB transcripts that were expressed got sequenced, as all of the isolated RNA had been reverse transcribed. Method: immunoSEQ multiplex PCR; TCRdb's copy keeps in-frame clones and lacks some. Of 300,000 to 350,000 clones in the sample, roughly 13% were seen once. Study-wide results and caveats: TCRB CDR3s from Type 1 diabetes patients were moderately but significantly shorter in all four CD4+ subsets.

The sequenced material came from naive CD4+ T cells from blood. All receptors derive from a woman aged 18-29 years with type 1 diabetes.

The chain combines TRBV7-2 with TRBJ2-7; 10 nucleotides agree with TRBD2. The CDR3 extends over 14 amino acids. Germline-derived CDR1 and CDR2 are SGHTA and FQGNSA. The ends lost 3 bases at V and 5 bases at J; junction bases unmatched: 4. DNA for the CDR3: TGTGCCAGCAGCTTTTCTAGCGGGAGCCACGAGCAGTACTTC. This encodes CASSFSSGSHEQYF.

This chain's CDR3 is CASSNTRGGETQYF. CDR3 nucleotides: TGTGCCAGCAGCAACACCAGGGGAGGGGAGACCCAGTACTTC. J is TRBJ2-5 and V is TRBV5-6, with D perhaps matching TRBD2 (7 bases). CDR1 is SGHDT, CDR2 YYEEEE, per germline. Trimming took 4 bases from V and 5 from J, leaving 15 bases between them. The CDR3 totals 14 residues.

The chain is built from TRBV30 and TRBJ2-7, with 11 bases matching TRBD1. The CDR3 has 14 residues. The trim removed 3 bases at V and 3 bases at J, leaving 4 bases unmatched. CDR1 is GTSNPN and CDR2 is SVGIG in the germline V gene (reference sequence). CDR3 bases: TGTGCCTGGAGGACCGGGACAGGGGGCTACGAGCAGTACTTC. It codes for CAWRTGTGGYEQYF.

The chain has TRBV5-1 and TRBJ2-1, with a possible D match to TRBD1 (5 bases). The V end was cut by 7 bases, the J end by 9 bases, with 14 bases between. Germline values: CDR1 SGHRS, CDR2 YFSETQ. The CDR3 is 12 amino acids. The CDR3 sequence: CASPLAQGEQFF. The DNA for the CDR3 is TGCGCCAGCCCCCTTGCTCAGGGTGAGCAGTTCTTC.

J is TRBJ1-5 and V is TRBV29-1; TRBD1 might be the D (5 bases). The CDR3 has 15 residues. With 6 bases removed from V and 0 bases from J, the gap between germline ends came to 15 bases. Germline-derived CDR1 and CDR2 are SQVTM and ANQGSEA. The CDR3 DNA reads TGCAGCGTGGCTGGGGACTCAGTTAGCAATCAGCCCCAGCATTTT. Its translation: CSVAGDSVSNQPQHF.

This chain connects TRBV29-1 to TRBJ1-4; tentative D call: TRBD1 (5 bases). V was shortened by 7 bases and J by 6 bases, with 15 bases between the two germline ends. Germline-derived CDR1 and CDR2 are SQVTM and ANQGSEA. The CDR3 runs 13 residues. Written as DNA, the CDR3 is TGCAGCGCCTGGGGGGTAGGGTATGAAAAACTGTTTTTT. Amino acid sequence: CSAWGVGYEKLFF.

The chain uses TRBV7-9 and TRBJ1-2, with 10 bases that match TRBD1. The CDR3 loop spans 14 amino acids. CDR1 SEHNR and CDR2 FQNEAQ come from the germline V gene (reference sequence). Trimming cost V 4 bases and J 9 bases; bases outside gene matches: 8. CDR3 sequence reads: CASSSWTGGSRYTF. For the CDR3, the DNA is TGTGCCAGCAGCTCCTGGACAGGGGGATCTCGCTACACCTTC.

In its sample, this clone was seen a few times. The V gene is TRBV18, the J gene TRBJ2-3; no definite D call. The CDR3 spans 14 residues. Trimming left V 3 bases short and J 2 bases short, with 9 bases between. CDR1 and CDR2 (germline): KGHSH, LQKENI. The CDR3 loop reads CASSPFEFTDTQYF. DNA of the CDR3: TGTGCCAGCTCACCGTTCGAGTTCACAGATACGCAGTATTTT.

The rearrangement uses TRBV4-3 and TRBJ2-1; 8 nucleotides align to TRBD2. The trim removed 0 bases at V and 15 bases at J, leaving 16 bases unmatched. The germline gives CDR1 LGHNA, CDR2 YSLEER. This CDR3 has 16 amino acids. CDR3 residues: CASSQDWAGGKTGRFF. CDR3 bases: TGCGCCAGCAGCCAAGATTGGGCGGGAGGCAAAACGGGTCGGTTCTTC.

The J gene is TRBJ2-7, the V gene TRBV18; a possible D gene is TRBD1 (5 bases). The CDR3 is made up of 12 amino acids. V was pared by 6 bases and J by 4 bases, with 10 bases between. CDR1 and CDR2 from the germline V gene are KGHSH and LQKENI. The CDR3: CASSSTVYEQYV. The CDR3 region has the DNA TGTGCCAGCTCTTCGACAGTTTACGAGCAGTACGTC.

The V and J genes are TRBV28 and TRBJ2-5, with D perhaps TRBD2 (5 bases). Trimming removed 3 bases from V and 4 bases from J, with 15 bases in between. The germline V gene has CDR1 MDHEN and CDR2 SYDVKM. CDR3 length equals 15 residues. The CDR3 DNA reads TGTGCCAGCAGTTTCCGGGGATATCCTCCAGAGACCCAGTACTTC. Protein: CASSFRGYPPETQYF.

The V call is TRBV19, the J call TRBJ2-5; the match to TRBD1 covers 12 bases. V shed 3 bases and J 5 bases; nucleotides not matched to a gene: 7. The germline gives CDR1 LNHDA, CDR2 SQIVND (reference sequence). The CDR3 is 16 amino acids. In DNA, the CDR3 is TGTGCCAGTAGTATCGGGACAGGGGGCGTCGGGGAGACCCAGTACTTC. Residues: CASSIGTGGVGETQYF.

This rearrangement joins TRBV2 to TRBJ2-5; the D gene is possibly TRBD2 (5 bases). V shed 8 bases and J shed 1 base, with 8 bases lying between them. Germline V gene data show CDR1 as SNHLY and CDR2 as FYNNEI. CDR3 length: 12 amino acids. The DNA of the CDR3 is TGTGCCAGCGACTATACCCAAGAGACCCAGTACTTC. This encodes CASDYTQETQYF.

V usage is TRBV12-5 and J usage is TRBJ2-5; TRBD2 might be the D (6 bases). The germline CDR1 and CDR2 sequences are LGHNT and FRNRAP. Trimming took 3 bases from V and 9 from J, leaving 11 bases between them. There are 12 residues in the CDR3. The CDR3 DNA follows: TGTGCTAGTGGTTTCGACGGGACTGCCCAGTACTTC. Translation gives CASGFDGTAQYF.

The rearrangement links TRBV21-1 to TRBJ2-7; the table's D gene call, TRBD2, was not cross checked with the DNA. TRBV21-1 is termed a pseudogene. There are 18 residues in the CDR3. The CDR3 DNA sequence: TGTGCCAGCAGCAAAGATAAAAGTGAAGGGGAGGTTCTGAGCGAGCAGTACTTC. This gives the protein CASSKDKSEGEVLSEQYF.

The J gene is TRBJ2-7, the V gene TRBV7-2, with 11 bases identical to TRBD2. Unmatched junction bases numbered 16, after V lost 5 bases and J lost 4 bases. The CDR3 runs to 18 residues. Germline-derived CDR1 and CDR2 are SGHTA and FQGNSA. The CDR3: CASSGSGTSGPRRYEQYF. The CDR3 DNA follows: TGTGCCAGCAGCGGTAGTGGGACTAGCGGTCCCCGCAGGTACGAGCAGTACTTC.

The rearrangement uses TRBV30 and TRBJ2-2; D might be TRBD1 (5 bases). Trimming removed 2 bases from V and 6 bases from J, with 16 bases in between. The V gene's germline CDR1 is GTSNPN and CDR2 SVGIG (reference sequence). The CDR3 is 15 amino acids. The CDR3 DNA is TGTGCCTGGAGTTCACAGGCTTTCTCCGCCGGGGAGCTGTTTTTT. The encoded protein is CAWSSQAFSAGELFF.

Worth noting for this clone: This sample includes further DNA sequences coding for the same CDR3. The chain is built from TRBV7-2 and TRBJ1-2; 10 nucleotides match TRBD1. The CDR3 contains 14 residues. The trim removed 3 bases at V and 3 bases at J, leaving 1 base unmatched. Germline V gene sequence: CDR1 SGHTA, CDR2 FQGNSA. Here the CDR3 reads CASSLTGGDYGYTF. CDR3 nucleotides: TGTGCCAGCAGCTTGACAGGGGGCGACTATGGCTACACCTTC.

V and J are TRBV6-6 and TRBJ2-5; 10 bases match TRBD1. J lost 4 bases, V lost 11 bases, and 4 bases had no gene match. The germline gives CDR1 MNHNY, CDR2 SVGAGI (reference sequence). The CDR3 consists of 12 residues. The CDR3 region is CAGGQGGETQYF. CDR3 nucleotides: TGTGCCGGCGGACAGGGGGGAGAGACCCAGTACTTC.

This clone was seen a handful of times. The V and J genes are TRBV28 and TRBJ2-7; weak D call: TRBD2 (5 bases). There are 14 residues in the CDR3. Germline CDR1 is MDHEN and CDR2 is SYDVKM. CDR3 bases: TGTGCCAGCAGTTTCAGTCTAGCTTCCTTCGAGCAGTACGTC. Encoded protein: CASSFSLASFEQYV.

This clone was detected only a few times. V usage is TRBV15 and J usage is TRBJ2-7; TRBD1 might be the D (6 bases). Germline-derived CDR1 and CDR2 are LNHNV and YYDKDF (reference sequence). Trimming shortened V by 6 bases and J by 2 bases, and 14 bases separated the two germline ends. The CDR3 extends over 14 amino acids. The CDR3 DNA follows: TGTGCCACCAGTTTAGGGGACAACCCCTACGAGCAGTACTTC. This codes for CATSLGDNPYEQYF.

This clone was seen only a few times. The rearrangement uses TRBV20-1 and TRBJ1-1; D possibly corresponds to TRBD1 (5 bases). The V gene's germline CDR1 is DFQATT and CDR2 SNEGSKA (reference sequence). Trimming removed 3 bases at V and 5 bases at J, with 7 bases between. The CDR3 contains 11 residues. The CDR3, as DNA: TGCAGTGCTAGGACAGTGACTGAAGCTTTCTTT. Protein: CSARTVTEAFF.

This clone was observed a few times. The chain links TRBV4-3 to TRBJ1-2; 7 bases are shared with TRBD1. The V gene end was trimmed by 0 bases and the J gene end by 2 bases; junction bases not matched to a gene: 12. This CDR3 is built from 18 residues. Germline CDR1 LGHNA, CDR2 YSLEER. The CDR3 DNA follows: TGCGCCAGCAGCCAAGATAGGACAGGAGAATCCCTCAACTATGGCTACACCTTC. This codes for CASSQDRTGESLNYGYTF.

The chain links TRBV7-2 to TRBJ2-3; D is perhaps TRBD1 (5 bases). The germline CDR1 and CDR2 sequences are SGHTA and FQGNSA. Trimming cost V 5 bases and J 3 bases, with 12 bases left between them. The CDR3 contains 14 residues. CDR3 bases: TGTGCCAGCAGCCCCCAGGGTTGGACAGATACGCAGTATTTT. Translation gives CASSPQGWTDTQYF.

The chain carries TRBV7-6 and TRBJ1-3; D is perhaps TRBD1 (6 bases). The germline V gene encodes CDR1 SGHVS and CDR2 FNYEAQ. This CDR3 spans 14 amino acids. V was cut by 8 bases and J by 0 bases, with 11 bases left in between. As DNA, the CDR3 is TGTGCCAGCGGCGGGGGCAACTCTGGAAACACCATATATTTT. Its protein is CASGGGNSGNTIYF.